This TCR beta chain was documented in a study of CD8 T cells in ankylosing spondylitis. Study-wide results and caveats: The clones that were linked to disease were reported to be significantly enriched in matched synovial fluid samples from ankylosing spondylitis patients. What seemed typical of ankylosing spondylitis blood was a TCR beta motif built from several highly homologous variants.

TCRdb re-analysed the 5' RACE reads in MiXCR, keeping a single row per CDR3 protein. Among more than 150,000 distinct CDR3 sequences listed, roughly 12% were seen once. Turning to this clonotype: Its target is unknown.

Trimming removed 6 bases at V and 5 bases at J, with 23 bases between. Germline CDR1 and CDR2: MDHEN and SYDVKM. CDR3 length: 16 amino acids. This receptor was taken from a male donor with ankylosing spondylitis or in good health (not recorded which). This rearrangement joins TRBV28 to TRBJ2-7; D uncertain. The specimen was blood, either unsorted or a sorted T cell fraction (not recorded which). The CDR3 loop reads CASSPGLLCSAHEQYF. The CDR3 nucleotides read TGTGCCAGCAGCCCCGGGCTCCTCTGTTCAGCCCACGAGCAGTACTTC.